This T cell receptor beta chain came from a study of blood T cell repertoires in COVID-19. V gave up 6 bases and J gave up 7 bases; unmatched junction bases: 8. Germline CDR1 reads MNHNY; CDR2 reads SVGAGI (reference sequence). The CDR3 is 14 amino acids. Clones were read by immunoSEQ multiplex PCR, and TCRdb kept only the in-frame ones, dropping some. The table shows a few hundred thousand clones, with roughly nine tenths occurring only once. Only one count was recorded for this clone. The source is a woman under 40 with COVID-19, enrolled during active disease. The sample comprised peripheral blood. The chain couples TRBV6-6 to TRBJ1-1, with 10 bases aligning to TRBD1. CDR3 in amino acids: CASSSGTGVNEAFF. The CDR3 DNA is TGTGCCAGCAGCTCCGGGACAGGGGTTAATGAAGCTTTCTTT.